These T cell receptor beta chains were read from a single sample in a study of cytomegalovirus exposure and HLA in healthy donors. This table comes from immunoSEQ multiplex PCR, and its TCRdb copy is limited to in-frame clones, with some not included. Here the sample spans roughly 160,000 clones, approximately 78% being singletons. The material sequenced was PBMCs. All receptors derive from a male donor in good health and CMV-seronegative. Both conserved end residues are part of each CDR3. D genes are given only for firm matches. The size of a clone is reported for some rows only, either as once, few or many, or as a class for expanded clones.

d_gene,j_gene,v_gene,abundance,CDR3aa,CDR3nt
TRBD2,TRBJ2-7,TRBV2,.,CASSEALGGAGLAGASYEQYF,TGTGCCAGCAGTGAAGCGCTCGGGGGGGCAGGACTAGCGGGGGCCTCCTACGAGCAGTACTTC
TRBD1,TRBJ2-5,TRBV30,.,CAWQRDRGTETQYF,TGTGCCTGGCAACGGGACAGGGGGACAGAGACCCAGTACTTC
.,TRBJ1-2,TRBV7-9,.,CASSLEGVDGYTF,TGTGCCAGCAGCTTAGAAGGGGTGGATGGCTACACCTTC
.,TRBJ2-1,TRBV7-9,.,CASSPVWFF,TGTGCCAGCAGCCCGGTGTGGTTCTTC
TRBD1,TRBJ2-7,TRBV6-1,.,CASSEEGTVAYEQYF,TGTGCCAGCAGTGAAGAGGGGACAGTTGCCTACGAGCAGTACTTC
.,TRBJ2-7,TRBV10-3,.,CAISMQGGEQYF,TGTGCCATATCGATGCAGGGGGGCGAGCAGTACTTC
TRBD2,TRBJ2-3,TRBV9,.,CASSVGGAGGTDTQYF,TGTGCCAGCAGCGTAGGCGGAGCGGGGGGAACAGATACGCAGTATTTT
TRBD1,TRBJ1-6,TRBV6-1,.,CASSEAGGDGSPLHF,TGTGCCAGCAGTGAAGCAGGGGGCGACGGTTCACCCCTCCACTTT
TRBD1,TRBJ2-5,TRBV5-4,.,CASSPKGQSFETQYF,TGTGCCAGCAGCCCCAAGGGACAGTCCTTCGAGACCCAGTACTTC
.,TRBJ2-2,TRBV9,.,CASSVEGGGGTGELFF,TGTGCCAGCAGCGTAGAGGGAGGGGGAGGCACCGGGGAGCTGTTTTTT
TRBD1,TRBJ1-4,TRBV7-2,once,CASSLADRGNEKLFF,TGTGCCAGCAGCTTAGCAGACAGGGGGAATGAAAAACTGTTTTTT
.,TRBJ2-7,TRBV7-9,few,CASSLRNRANEQYF,TGTGCCAGCAGCTTAAGGAACAGGGCCAACGAGCAGTACTTC
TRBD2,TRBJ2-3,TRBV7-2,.,CASSLGTSGDTQYF,TGTGCCAGCAGCTTGGGGACTAGCGGGGATACGCAGTATTTT
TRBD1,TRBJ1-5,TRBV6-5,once,CASSQNRGGNQPQHF,TGTGCCAGCAGTCAAAACAGGGGAGGCAATCAGCCCCAGCATTTT
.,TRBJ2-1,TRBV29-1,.,CSVADDRRSYNEQFF,TGCAGCGTGGCCGATGACAGGCGCTCCTACAATGAGCAGTTCTTC
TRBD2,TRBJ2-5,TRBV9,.,CASSVGPSLASKETQYF,TGTGCCAGCAGCGTAGGACCCTCACTAGCGTCTAAAGAGACCCAGTACTTC
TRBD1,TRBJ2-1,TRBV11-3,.,CASSRTGQGVDEQFF,TGTGCCAGCAGCCGGACTGGGCAGGGGGTGGATGAGCAGTTCTTC
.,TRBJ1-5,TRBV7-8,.,CASSLAGTNQPQHF,TGTGCCAGCAGCTTAGCGGGGACTAATCAGCCCCAGCATTTT
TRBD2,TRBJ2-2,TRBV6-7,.,CASSYSTIWVAGGPNTGELFF,TGTGCCAGCAGTTACTCCACTATTTGGGTAGCGGGAGGGCCAAACACCGGGGAGCTGTTTTTT
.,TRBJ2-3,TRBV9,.,CASSLPGGGRTGSDTQYF,TGTGCCAGCAGCCTACCCGGGGGCGGGAGAACGGGATCAGATACGCAGTATTTT
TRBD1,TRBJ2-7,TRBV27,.,CASSRPGTDSYEQYF,TGTGCCAGCAGTAGACCCGGGACAGACTCCTACGAGCAGTACTTC
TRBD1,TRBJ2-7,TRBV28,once,CASSPGTGGYEQYF,TGTGCCAGCAGTCCCGGGACAGGGGGCTACGAGCAGTACTTC
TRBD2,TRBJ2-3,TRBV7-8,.,CASSTRTSGSTDTQYF,TGTGCCAGCAGCACTAGGACTAGCGGGAGCACAGATACGCAGTATTTT
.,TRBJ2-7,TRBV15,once,CATSRVTGSSYEQYF,TGTGCCACCAGCAGAGTAACAGGGAGCTCCTACGAGCAGTACTTC
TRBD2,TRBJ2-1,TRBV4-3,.,CASSQMVGGAGEQFF,TGCGCCAGCAGCCAAATGGTCGGGGGGGCAGGTGAGCAGTTCTTC
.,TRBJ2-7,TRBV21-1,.,CASSHGRTSVYEQYF,TGTGCCAGCAGCCACGGTAGGACTAGCGTCTACGAGCAGTACTTC
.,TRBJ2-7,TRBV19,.,CASSDRDMQYF,TGTGCCAGTAGTGACCGGGACATGCAGTACTTC